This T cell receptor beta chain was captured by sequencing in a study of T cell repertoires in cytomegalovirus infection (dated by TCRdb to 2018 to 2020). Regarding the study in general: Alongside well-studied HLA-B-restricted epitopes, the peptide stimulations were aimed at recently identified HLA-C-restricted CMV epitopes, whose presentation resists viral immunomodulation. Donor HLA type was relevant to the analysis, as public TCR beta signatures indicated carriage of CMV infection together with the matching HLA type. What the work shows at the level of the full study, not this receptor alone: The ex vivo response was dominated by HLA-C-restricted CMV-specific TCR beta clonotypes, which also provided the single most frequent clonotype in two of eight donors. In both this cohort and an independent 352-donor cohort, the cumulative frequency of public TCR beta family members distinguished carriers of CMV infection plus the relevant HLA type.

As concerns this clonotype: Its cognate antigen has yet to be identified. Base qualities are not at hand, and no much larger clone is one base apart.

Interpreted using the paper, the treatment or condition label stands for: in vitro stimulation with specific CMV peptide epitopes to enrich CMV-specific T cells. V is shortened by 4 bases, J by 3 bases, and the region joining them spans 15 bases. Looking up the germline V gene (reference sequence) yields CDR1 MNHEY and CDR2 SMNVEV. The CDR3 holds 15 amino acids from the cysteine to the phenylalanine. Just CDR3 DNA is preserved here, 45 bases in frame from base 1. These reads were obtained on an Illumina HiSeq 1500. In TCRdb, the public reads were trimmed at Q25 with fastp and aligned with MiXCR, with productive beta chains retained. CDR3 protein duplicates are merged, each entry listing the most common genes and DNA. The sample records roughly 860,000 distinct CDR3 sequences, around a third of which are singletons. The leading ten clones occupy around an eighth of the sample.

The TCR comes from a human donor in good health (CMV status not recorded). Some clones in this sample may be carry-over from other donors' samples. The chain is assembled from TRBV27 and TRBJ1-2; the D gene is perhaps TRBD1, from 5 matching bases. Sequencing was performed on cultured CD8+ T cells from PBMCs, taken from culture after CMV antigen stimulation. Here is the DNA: TGTGCCAGCAGTTCCTCAGGGCAGGACTACTATGGCTACACCTTC. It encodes CASSSSGQDYYGYTF.